The rows below give T cell receptor beta chains drawn from one sample of a study of blood T cell repertoires in COVID-19. Profiled with immunoSEQ multiplex PCR; TCRdb holds only in-frame clones, not every one. The sample lists 250,000 to 300,000 clones, around nine tenths seen once, with roughly 1.1% in the top ten. The specimen sequenced was PBMCs or T cells enriched from blood (not recorded which). These receptors were obtained from a woman between 25 and 40 years old who had recovered from COVID-19. Each CDR3 is given with its conserved first and last residue. Each record gives: CDR3 length, clone size, J gene, V gene, D gene, CDR3 protein, CDR3 DNA. The D gene is left open where the match is weak. Not every row has a clone size; where given, it reads once, few, many or a size class.

len: 15
abundance: NA
j_gene: TRBJ2-7
v_gene: TRBV9
d_gene: NA
CDR3aa: CASSVGDSERYEQYF
CDR3nt: TGTGCCAGCAGCGTAGGAGATAGCGAGAGATACGAGCAGTACTTC

len: 14
abundance: NA
j_gene: TRBJ1-1
v_gene: TRBV5-1
d_gene: TRBD1
CDR3aa: CASSQQGEYTEAFF
CDR3nt: TGCGCCAGCAGCCAACAGGGGGAATACACTGAAGCTTTCTTT

len: 15
abundance: NA
j_gene: TRBJ2-7
v_gene: TRBV2
d_gene: TRBD2
CDR3aa: CASKRSRRESYEQYF
CDR3nt: TGTGCCAGTAAGCGGTCAAGGCGGGAGAGCTACGAGCAGTACTTC

len: 15
abundance: once
j_gene: TRBJ1-2
v_gene: TRBV7-8
d_gene: NA
CDR3aa: CASTRTGTTNYGYTF
CDR3nt: TGTGCCAGCACCCGGACCGGGACAACAAACTATGGCTACACCTTC

len: 12
abundance: NA
j_gene: TRBJ2-3
v_gene: TRBV19
d_gene: NA
CDR3aa: CASSMRSDTQYF
CDR3nt: TGTGCCAGTAGTATGCGATCGGATACGCAGTATTTT

len: 14
abundance: NA
j_gene: TRBJ1-1
v_gene: TRBV27
d_gene: TRBD1
CDR3aa: CASSSILQGIEAFF
CDR3nt: TGTGCCAGCAGTTCAATTCTACAGGGGATTGAAGCTTTCTTT

len: 15
abundance: NA
j_gene: TRBJ1-4
v_gene: TRBV5-1
d_gene: NA
CDR3aa: CASSFGGGTNEKLFF
CDR3nt: TGCGCCAGCAGCTTTGGTGGAGGAACTAATGAAAAACTGTTTTTT

len: 15
abundance: NA
j_gene: TRBJ2-2
v_gene: TRBV29-1
d_gene: NA
CDR3aa: CSVTPTTTNTGELFF
CDR3nt: TGCAGCGTTACGCCCACTACCACGAACACCGGGGAGCTGTTTTTT

len: 14
abundance: NA
j_gene: TRBJ2-3
v_gene: TRBV28
d_gene: NA
CDR3aa: CASSSGQTPDTQYF
CDR3nt: TGTGCCAGCAGCTCAGGGCAGACCCCAGATACGCAGTATTTT

len: 14
abundance: few
j_gene: TRBJ1-1
v_gene: TRBV6-5
d_gene: NA
CDR3aa: CASSFSGENTEAFF
CDR3nt: TGTGCCAGCAGTTTTTCAGGGGAGAACACTGAAGCTTTCTTT

len: 15
abundance: NA
j_gene: TRBJ2-1
v_gene: TRBV13
d_gene: NA
CDR3aa: CASSYYPLSYNEQFF
CDR3nt: TGTGCCAGCAGCTACTACCCCCTCTCCTACAATGAGCAGTTCTTC

len: 16
abundance: NA
j_gene: TRBJ2-3
v_gene: TRBV11-2
d_gene: TRBD2
CDR3aa: CASSLMQRERTDTQYF
CDR3nt: TGTGCCAGCAGCTTGATGCAGCGGGAGAGGACAGATACGCAGTATTTT

len: 15
abundance: NA
j_gene: TRBJ2-5
v_gene: TRBV5-1
d_gene: NA
CDR3aa: CASSPGVGLQETQYF
CDR3nt: TGCGCCAGCAGCCCGGGAGTCGGTCTCCAAGAGACCCAGTACTTC

len: 14
abundance: once
j_gene: TRBJ1-5
v_gene: TRBV4-3
d_gene: TRBD1
CDR3aa: CASSTGTGNQPQHF
CDR3nt: TGCGCCAGTTCAACCGGGACAGGTAATCAGCCCCAGCATTTT

len: 14
abundance: NA
j_gene: TRBJ1-4
v_gene: TRBV5-1
d_gene: NA
CDR3aa: CASRGRTVNEKLFF
CDR3nt: TGCGCCAGCAGGGGTCGGACAGTTAATGAAAAACTGTTTTTT

len: 19
abundance: NA
j_gene: TRBJ1-5
v_gene: TRBV28
d_gene: TRBD1
CDR3aa: CASRPLQGAGPYSNQPQHF
CDR3nt: TGTGCCAGCAGACCACTACAGGGGGCCGGACCTTATAGCAATCAGCCCCAGCATTTT

len: 12
abundance: once
j_gene: TRBJ1-1
v_gene: TRBV12-3/TRBV12-4
d_gene: NA
CDR3aa: CASTRSGVEAFF
CDR3nt: TGTGCCAGCACCCGGTCCGGGGTTGAAGCTTTCTTT

len: 15
abundance: NA
j_gene: TRBJ1-3
v_gene: TRBV7-9
d_gene: NA
CDR3aa: CASSHPVGTGNTIYF
CDR3nt: TGTGCCAGCAGCCACCCTGTGGGCACTGGAAACACCATATATTTT

len: 13
abundance: NA
j_gene: TRBJ1-6
v_gene: TRBV27
d_gene: NA
CDR3aa: CASSFGENSPLHF
CDR3nt: TGTGCCAGCAGCTTCGGAGAAAATTCACCCCTCCACTTT

len: 15
abundance: NA
j_gene: TRBJ1-4
v_gene: TRBV5-1
d_gene: NA
CDR3aa: CASSPDGSTNEKLFF
CDR3nt: TGCGCCAGCAGCCCAGACGGGTCAACTAATGAAAAACTGTTTTTT

len: 13
abundance: NA
j_gene: TRBJ2-1
v_gene: TRBV5-6
d_gene: NA
CDR3aa: CASSRGQYNEQFF
CDR3nt: TGTGCCAGCAGCCGTGGACAGTACAATGAGCAGTTCTTC

len: 14
abundance: NA
j_gene: TRBJ1-5
v_gene: TRBV28
d_gene: NA
CDR3aa: CASSRKVSNQPQHF
CDR3nt: TGTGCCAGCAGCAGGAAGGTGAGCAATCAGCCCCAGCATTTT

len: 13
abundance: NA
j_gene: TRBJ1-2
v_gene: TRBV10-3
d_gene: NA
CDR3aa: CAISDSGVYGYTF
CDR3nt: TGTGCCATCAGTGACAGCGGGGTCTATGGCTACACCTTC

len: 16
abundance: NA
j_gene: TRBJ2-1
v_gene: TRBV7-8
d_gene: TRBD2
CDR3aa: CASSPPGRPSYNEQFF
CDR3nt: TGTGCCAGCAGCCCACCCGGGAGGCCCTCCTACAATGAGCAGTTCTTC

len: 14
abundance: NA
j_gene: TRBJ1-4
v_gene: TRBV27
d_gene: NA
CDR3aa: CASSPRGGQEKLFF
CDR3nt: TGTGCCAGCAGTCCCCGCGGGGGGCAGGAAAAACTGTTTTTT

len: 18
abundance: NA
j_gene: TRBJ2-1
v_gene: TRBV7-3
d_gene: TRBD2
CDR3aa: CASSFHSGRALIENEQFF
CDR3nt: TGTGCCAGCAGCTTCCATAGCGGGAGGGCCTTGATAGAAAATGAGCAGTTCTTC

len: 17
abundance: NA
j_gene: TRBJ2-3
v_gene: TRBV4-3
d_gene: TRBD2
CDR3aa: CASSQGGHSGGGDTQYF
CDR3nt: TGCGCCAGCAGCCAAGGAGGACACAGCGGGGGCGGAGATACGCAGTATTTT

len: 14
abundance: NA
j_gene: TRBJ1-4
v_gene: TRBV3-1/TRBV3-2
d_gene: TRBD1
CDR3aa: CASSPGQGSEKLFF
CDR3nt: TGTGCCAGCAGCCCGGGACAGGGATCGGAAAAACTGTTTTTT

len: 14
abundance: NA
j_gene: TRBJ1-2
v_gene: TRBV27
d_gene: TRBD1
CDR3aa: CASNPGQGRYGYTF
CDR3nt: TGTGCCAGCAATCCGGGACAGGGGAGGTATGGCTACACCTTC

len: 15
abundance: NA
j_gene: TRBJ1-6
v_gene: TRBV2
d_gene: TRBD1
CDR3aa: CASSEDRGRNSPLHF
CDR3nt: TGTGCCAGCAGTGAAGACAGGGGAAGGAATTCACCCCTCCACTTT

len: 13
abundance: once
j_gene: TRBJ2-5
v_gene: TRBV29-1
d_gene: TRBD1
CDR3aa: CSVEGQISGTQYF
CDR3nt: TGCAGCGTCGAGGGACAGATCTCAGGGACCCAGTACTTC

len: 13
abundance: NA
j_gene: TRBJ2-5
v_gene: TRBV27
d_gene: NA
CDR3aa: CASSFGLQETQYF
CDR3nt: TGTGCCAGCAGTTTTGGACTCCAAGAGACCCAGTACTTC